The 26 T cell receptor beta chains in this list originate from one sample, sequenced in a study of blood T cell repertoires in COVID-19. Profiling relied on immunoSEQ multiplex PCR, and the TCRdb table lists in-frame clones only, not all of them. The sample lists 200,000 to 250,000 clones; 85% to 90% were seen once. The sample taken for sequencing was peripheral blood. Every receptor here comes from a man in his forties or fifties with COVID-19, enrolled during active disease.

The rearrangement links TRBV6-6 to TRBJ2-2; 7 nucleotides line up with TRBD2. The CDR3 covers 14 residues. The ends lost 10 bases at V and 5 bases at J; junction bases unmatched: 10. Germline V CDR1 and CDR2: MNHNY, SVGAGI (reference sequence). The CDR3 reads CAIGGLVTTGELFF. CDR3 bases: TGTGCCATCGGAGGACTAGTTACAACCGGGGAGCTGTTTTTT.

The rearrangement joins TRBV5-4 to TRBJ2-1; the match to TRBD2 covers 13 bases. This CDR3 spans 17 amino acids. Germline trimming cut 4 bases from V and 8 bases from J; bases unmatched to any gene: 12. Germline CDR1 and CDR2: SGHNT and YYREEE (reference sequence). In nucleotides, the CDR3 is TGTGCCAGCAGCGTCGGACTAGCGGGGGCCCGGGGAGATGAGCAGTTCTTC. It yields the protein CASSVGLAGARGDEQFF. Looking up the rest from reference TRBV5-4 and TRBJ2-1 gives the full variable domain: ETGVTQSPTHLIKTRGQQVTLRCSSQSGHNTVSWYQQALGQGPQFIFQYYREEENGRGNFPPRFSGLQFPNYSSELNVNALELDDSALYLCASSVGLAGARGDEQFFGPGTRLTVL.

The DNA of the CDR3 is TGTGCCAGTGGGACAGGACAAGAGACCCAGTACTTC. Its translation is CASGTGQETQYF. This rearrangement joins TRBV19 to TRBJ2-5, with 8 bases that match TRBD1. Trimming took 8 bases from V and 2 from J; bases not matched to a gene: 1. Germline V gives CDR1 LNHDA, CDR2 SQIVND (reference sequence). The CDR3 is 12 amino acids.

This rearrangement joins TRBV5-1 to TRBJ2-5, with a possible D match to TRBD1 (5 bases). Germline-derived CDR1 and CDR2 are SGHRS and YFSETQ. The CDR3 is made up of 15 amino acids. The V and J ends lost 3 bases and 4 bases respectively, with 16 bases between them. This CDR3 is CASSSRTSPLETQYF. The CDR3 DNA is TGCGCCAGCAGCTCCCGGACATCGCCTTTAGAGACCCAGTACTTC. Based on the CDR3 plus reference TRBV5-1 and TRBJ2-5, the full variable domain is KAGVTQTPRYLIKTRGQQVTLSCSPISGHRSVSWYQQTPGQGLQFLFEYFSETQRNKGNFPGRFSGRQFSNSRSEMNVSTLELGDSALYLCASSSRTSPLETQYFGPGTRLLVL.

CDR3 bases: TGCGCCAGCAGCTTGGCCGGGGTAGCGGGCACAGATACGCAGTATTTT. Its translation: CASSLAGVAGTDTQYF. The chain recombines TRBV5-1 with TRBJ2-3; the D gene is possibly TRBD2 (6 bases). Trimming removed 0 bases from V and 1 base from J, with 12 bases in between. CDR1 is SGHRS, CDR2 YFSETQ, per germline. The CDR3 totals 16 residues. Looking up the rest from reference TRBV5-1 and TRBJ2-3 gives the full variable domain: KAGVTQTPRYLIKTRGQQVTLSCSPISGHRSVSWYQQTPGQGLQFLFEYFSETQRNKGNFPGRFSGRQFSNSRSEMNVSTLELGDSALYLCASSLAGVAGTDTQYFGPGTRLTVL.

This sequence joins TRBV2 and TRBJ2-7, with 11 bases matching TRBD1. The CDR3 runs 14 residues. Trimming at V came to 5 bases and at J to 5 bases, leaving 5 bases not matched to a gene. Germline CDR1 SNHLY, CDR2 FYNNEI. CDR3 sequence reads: CASSRDRGDHEQYF. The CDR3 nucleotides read TGTGCCAGCAGTCGGGACAGGGGGGATCACGAGCAGTACTTC. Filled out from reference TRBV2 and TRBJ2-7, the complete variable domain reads EPEVTQTPSHQVTQMGQEVILRCVPISNHLYFYWYRQILGQKVEFLVSFYNNEISEKSEIFDDQFSVERPDGSNFTLKIRSTKLEDSAMYFCASSRDRGDHEQYFGPGTRLTVT.

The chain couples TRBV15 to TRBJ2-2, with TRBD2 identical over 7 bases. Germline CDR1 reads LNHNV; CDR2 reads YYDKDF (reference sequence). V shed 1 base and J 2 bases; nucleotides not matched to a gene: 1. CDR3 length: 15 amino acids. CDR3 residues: CATSRAGGNTGELFF. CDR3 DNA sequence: TGTGCCACCAGCAGAGCGGGAGGCAACACCGGGGAGCTGTTTTTT. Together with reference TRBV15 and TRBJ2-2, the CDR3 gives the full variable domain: DAMVIQNPRYQVTQFGKPVTLSCSQTLNHNVMYWYQQKSSQAPKLLFHYYDKDFNNEADTPDNFQSRRPNTSFCFLDIRSPGLGDTAMYLCATSRAGGNTGELFFGEGSRLTVL.

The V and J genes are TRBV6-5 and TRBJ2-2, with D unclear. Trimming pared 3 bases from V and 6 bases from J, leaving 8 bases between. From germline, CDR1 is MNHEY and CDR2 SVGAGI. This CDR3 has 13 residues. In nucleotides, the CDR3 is TGTGCCAGCAGTTATTTCTCTTCCGGGGAGCTGTTTTTT. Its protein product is CASSYFSSGELFF.

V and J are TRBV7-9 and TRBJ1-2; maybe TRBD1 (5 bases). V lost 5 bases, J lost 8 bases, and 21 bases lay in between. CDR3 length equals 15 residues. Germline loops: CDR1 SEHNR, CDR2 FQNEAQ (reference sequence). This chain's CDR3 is CASSPMLGSREGYTF. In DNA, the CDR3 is TGTGCCAGCAGCCCTATGCTCGGGAGCAGGGAAGGCTACACCTTC.

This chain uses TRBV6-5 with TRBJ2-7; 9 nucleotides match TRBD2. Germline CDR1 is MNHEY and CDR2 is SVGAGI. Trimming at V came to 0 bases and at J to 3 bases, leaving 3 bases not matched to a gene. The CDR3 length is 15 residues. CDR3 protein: CASSYSLAGDYEQYF. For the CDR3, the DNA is TGTGCCAGCAGTTACTCACTAGCGGGTGACTACGAGCAGTACTTC.

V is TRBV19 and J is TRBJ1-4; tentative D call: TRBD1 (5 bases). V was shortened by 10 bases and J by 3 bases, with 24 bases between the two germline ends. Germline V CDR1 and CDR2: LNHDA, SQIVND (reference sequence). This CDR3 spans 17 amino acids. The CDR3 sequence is CATKGPRDGSANEKLFF. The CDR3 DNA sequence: TGTGCCACCAAGGGGCCAAGGGATGGGTCGGCTAATGAAAAACTGTTTTTT.

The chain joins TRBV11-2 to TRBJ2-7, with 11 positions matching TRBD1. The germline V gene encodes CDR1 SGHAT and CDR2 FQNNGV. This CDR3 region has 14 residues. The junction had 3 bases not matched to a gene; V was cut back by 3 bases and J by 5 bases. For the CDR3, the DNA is TGTGCCAGCAGCTTTGGGACAGGGGGTAACGAGCAGTACTTC. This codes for CASSFGTGGNEQYF.

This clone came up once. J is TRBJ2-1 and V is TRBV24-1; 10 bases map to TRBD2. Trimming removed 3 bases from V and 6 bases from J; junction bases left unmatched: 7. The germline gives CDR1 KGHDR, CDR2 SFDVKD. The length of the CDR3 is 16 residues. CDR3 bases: TGTGCCACCAGTGATCCTAGCGGGAGAGGAGCCAATGAGCAGTTCTTC. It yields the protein CATSDPSGRGANEQFF.

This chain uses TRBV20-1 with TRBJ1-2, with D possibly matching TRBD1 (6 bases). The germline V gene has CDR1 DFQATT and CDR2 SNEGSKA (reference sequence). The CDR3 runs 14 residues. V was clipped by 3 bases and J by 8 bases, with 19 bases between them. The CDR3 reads CSASLGTRLRGYTF. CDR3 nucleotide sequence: TGCAGTGCTAGTCTCGGGACAAGGCTGCGGGGCTACACCTTC.

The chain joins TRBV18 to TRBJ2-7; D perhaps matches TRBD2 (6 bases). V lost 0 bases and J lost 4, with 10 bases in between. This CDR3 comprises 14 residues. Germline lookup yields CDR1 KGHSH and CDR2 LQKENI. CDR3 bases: TGTGCCAGCTCACCACCGACGCGGGGTTACGAGCAGTACTTC. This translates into CASSPPTRGYEQYF. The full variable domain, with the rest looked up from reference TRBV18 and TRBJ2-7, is NAGVMQNPRHLVRRRGQEARLRCSPMKGHSHVYWYRQLPEEGLKFMVYLQKENIIDESGMPKERFSAEFPKEGPSILRIQQVVRGDSAAYFCASSPPTRGYEQYFGPGTRLTVT.

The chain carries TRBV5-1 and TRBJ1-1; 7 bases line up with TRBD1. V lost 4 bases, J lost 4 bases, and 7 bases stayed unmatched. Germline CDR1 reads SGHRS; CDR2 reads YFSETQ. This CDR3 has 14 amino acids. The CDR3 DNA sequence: TGCGCCAGCAGCAGAACAGGGGTCGGCACTGAAGCTTTCTTT. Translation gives CASSRTGVGTEAFF.

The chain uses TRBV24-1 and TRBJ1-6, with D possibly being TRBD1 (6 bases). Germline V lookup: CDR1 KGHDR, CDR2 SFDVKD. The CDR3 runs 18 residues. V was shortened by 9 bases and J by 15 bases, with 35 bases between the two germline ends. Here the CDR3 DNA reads TGTGCCACCTTTGGACCTCTTTCCCTCGTAAACAGGGTTGGTCTCCTCCACTTT. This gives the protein CATFGPLSLVNRVGLLHF.

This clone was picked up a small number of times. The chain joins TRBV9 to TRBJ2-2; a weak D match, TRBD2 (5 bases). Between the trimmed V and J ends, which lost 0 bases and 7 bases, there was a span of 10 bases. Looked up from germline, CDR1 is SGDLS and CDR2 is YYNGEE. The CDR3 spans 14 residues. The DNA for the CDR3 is TGTGCCAGCAGCGTAGTCCCGGCGGGCGGGGAGCTGTTTTTT. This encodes CASSVVPAGGELFF.

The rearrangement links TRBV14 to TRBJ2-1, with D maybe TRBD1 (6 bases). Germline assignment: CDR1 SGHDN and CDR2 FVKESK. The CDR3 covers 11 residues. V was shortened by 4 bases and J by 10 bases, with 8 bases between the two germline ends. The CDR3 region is CASSLGQEQFF. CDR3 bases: TGTGCCAGCAGCCTCGGACAGGAGCAGTTCTTC. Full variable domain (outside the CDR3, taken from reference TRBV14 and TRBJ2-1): EAGVTQFPSHSVIEKGQTVTLRCDPISGHDNLYWYRRVMGKEIKFLLHFVKESKQDESGMPNNRFLAERTGGTYSTLKVQPAELEDSGVYFCASSLGQEQFFGPGTRLTVL.

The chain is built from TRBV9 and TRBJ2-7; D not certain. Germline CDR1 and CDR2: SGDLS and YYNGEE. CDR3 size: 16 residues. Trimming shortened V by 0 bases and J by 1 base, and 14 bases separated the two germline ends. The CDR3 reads CASSVAASLQSYEQYF. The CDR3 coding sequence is TGTGCCAGCAGCGTAGCGGCAAGCTTACAGTCCTACGAGCAGTACTTC.

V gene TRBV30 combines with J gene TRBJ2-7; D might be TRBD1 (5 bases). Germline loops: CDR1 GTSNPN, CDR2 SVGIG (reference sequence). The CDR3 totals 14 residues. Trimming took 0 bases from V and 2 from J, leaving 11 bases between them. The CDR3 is CAWSVLDKPYEQYF. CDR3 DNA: TGTGCCTGGAGTGTACTGGACAAACCCTACGAGCAGTACTTC.

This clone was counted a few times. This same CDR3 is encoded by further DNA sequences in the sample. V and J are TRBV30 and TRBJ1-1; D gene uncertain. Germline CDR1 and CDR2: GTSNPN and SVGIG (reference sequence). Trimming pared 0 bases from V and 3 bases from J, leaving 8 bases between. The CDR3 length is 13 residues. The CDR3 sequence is CAWSVGGYTEAFF. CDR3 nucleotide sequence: TGTGCCTGGAGTGTAGGAGGGTACACTGAAGCTTTCTTT.

The CDR3 sequence: CARSLDVTFSQHF. The CDR3 DNA reads as TGTGCCAGAAGCTTGGACGTGACTTTCTCCCAGCATTTT. The chain joins TRBV5-3 to TRBJ1-5; D ambiguous. TRBV5-3 is identified as an open reading frame with a role that is uncertain. The V gene lost 0 bases and the J gene lost 11 bases, with 12 bases spanning the gap. The CDR3 is 13 amino acids.

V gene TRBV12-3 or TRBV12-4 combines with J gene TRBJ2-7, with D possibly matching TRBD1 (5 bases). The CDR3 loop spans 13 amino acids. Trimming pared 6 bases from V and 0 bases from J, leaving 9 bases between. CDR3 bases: TGTGCCAGCAGACCAAGGGGCTCCTACGAGCAGTACTTC. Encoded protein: CASRPRGSYEQYF.

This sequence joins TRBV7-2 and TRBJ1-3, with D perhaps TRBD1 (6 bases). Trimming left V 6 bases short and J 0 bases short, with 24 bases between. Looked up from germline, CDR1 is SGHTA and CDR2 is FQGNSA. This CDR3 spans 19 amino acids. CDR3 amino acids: CASSALIVGDTISGNTIYF. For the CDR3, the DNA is TGTGCCAGCAGTGCCCTCATAGTCGGGGACACCATCTCTGGAAACACCATATATTTT.

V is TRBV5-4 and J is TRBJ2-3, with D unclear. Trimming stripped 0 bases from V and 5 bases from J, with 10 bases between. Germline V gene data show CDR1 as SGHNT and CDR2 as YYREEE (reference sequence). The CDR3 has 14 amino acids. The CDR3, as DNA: TGTGCCAGCAGCTTGGGGCTCCTTGGAGATACGCAGTATTTT. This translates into CASSLGLLGDTQYF.